This TCR beta chain was recorded in a study of identical twins. The cDNA had a unique molecular identifier and a template-switch universal primer site. Each CDR3 protein gets one entry after TCRdb re-called the 5' RACE reads with MiXCR. Here the sample spans approximately 500,000 distinct CDR3 sequences, 20% to 25% being singletons. V was shortened by 6 bases and J by 5 bases, with 20 bases between the two germline ends. Germline CDR1 reads SNHLY; CDR2 reads FYNNEI. There are 15 residues in the CDR3. These data were also filed under a second study, of T cells expressing NK-cell markers.

This clonotype was sampled from a woman between 18 and 29 years old in good health. Specimen: CD4+ T cells sorted from blood. J is TRBJ2-7 and V is TRBV2; TRBD1 is a possible D gene (5 bases). The CDR3 sequence is CASSENVVGVDEQYF. The CDR3 DNA is TGTGCCAGCAGCGAAAATGTGGTAGGGGTGGACGAGCAGTACTTC.